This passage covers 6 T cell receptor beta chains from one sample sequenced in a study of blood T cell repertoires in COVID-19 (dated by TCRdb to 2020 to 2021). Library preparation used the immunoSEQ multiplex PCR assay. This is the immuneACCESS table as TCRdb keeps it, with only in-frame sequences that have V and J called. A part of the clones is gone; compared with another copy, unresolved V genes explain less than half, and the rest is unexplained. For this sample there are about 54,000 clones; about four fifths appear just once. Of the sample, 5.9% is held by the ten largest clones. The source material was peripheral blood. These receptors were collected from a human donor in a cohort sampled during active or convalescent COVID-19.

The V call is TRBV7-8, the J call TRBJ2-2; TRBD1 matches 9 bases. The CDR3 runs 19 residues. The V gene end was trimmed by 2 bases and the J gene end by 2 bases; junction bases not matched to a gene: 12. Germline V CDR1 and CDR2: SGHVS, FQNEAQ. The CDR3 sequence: CASSLQGDRELQNTGELFF. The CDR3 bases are TGTGCCAGCAGCTTACAGGGGGACAGGGAGCTACAAAACACCGGGGAGCTGTTTTTT.

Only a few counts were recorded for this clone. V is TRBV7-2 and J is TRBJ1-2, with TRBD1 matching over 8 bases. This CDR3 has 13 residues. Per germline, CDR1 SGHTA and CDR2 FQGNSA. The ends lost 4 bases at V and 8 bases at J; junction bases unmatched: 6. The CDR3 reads CASSSGQGGGYTF. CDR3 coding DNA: TGTGCCAGCAGCTCCGGACAGGGCGGAGGCTACACCTTC.

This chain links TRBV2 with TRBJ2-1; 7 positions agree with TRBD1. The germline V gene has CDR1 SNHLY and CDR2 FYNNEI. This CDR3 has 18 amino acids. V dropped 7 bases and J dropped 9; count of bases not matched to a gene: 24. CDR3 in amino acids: CASTPGQGVGFSYGEQFF. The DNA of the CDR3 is TGTGCCAGCACCCCCGGGCAGGGGGTTGGGTTCTCCTATGGTGAGCAGTTCTTC.

CDR3: CASSQDLSQGMVKLFF. The DNA for the CDR3 is TGTGCCAGCAGCCAAGATTTATCTCAGGGGATGGTAAAACTGTTTTTT. The chain couples TRBV4-2 to TRBJ1-4, with D possibly being TRBD1 (6 bases). V lost 0 bases to trimming and J lost 10 bases, with 18 bases between them. This CDR3 has 16 residues. Per the germline V gene, CDR1 is LGHNA and CDR2 is YNFKEQ.

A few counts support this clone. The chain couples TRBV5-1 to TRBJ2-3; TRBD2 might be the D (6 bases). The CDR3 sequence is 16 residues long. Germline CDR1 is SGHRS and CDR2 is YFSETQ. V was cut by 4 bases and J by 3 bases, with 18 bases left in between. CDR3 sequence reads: CASSPEGQRGTDTQYF. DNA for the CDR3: TGCGCCAGCAGCCCGGAGGGCCAGCGTGGGACAGATACGCAGTATTTT.

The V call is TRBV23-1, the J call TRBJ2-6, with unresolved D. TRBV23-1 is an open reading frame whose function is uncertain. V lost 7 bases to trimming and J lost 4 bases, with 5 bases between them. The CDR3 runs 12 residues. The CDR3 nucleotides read TGCGCCAGCAAAACAGGGGCCAACGTCCTGACTTTC. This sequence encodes CASKTGANVLTF.